This entry concerns a single T cell receptor (beta chain). Its specificity is unknown. These data are taken from a study of cytomegalovirus exposure and HLA in healthy donors. The overall study: Later, an analysis reported that the 130 or so validation repertoires had used the same platform as the approximately 690 first-cohort repertoires. General observations from the study: Reportedly, cytomegalovirus status was diagnosed with high sensitivity and specificity. It was confirmed in vitro that a few of the CMV-associated chains were specific for CMV antigens.

Sequencing was performed with immunoSEQ multiplex PCR; in TCRdb, only in-frame clones are kept and a portion is missing. The repertoire includes a few hundred thousand clones, 75% to 95% of them detected once, and more than 1% sits in the top ten. Germline V lookup: CDR1 MGHRA, CDR2 YSYEKL. Trimming removed 1 base from V and 5 bases from J; junction bases left unmatched: 11. This CDR3 contains 16 residues. The donors were in the roughly 110-subject validation cohort, distinct from the approximately 700-subject first cohort. The source of this sequence is a woman aged 18-29 years in good health and CMV-seronegative. The V gene is TRBV4-1, the J gene TRBJ2-7; 7 bases align to TRBD2. Material for sequencing was PBMCs. This chain's CDR3 is CASSQGEGAYVHEQYF. The CDR3 DNA is TGCGCCAGCAGCCAAGGGGAGGGAGCGTACGTCCACGAGCAGTACTTC.